The TCR beta chain described here comes from a study of blood T cell repertoires in COVID-19. Study in general: PBMCs, B-cell-depleted T cells, or T cells were the source of the cDNA or gDNA that made up the material.

The V gene lost 4 bases and the J gene lost 0 bases, with 16 bases spanning the gap. This CDR3 has 16 amino acids. The V gene's germline CDR1 is MNHEY and CDR2 SVGEGT. Using immunoSEQ multiplex PCR, the repertoire was profiled, and TCRdb retains in-frame clones only, with some absent. The table shows around 270,000 clones, with less than 90% occurring only once. The receptor was derived from a woman aged 40 to 49 who had recovered from COVID-19. Source material: peripheral blood. This sequence joins TRBV6-2 or TRBV6-3 and TRBJ2-7, with TRBD1 as a possible D gene (6 bases). CDR3: CASSFSTGEFSYEQYF. The CDR3 nucleotides are TGTGCCAGCAGTTTTTCGACAGGAGAATTCTCCTACGAGCAGTACTTC.